This T cell receptor (beta chain) was obtained from a study of blood T cell repertoires in COVID-19. Whole-study context: PBMCs, B-cell-depleted T cells, or T cells were the source of the cDNA or gDNA that made up the material.

This CDR3 is 17 amino acids long. The V end lost 0 bases, the J end lost 4 bases, and 15 bases lay between the germline ends. Germline CDR1 is MRHNA and CDR2 is SNTAGT. The authors' processing: By means of reference gene primer amplification, nucleated cell counts were estimated. Profiling relied on immunoSEQ multiplex PCR, and the TCRdb table lists in-frame clones only, not all of them. V and J calls and clone size are copied from that table; D and trimming were computed from the DNA. Among about 30,000 clones listed, 80% were seen once. This chain uses TRBV6-4 with TRBJ2-2; D may be TRBD2 (7 bases). Sequencing was performed on peripheral blood. The receptor was isolated from a man at least 80 years old with acute or convalescent COVID-19. The DNA for the CDR3 is TGTGCCAGCAGTGACTCGAGGGGGGGAGCAACCACCGGGGAGCTGTTTTTT. Translating it yields CASSDSRGGATTGELFF.